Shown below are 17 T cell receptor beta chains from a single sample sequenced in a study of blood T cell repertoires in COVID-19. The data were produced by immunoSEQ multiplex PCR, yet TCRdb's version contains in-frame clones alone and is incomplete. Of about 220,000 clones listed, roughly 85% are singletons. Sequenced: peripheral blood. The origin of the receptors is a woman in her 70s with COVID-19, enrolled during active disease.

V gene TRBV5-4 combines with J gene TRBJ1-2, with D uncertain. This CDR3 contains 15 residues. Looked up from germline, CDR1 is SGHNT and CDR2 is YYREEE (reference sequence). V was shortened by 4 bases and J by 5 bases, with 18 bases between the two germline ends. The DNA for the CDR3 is TGTGCCAGCAGCACAGAACTAGGGCAGTCGTATGGCTACACCTTC. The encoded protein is CASSTELGQSYGYTF. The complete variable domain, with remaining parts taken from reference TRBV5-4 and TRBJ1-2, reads ETGVTQSPTHLIKTRGQQVTLRCSSQSGHNTVSWYQQALGQGPQFIFQYYREEENGRGNFPPRFSGLQFPNYSSELNVNALELDDSALYLCASSTELGQSYGYTFGSGTRLTVV.

The CDR3 sequence: CASSLEGDLSTEAFF. For the CDR3, the DNA is TGCGCCAGCAGCTTGGAGGGGGATTTGAGCACTGAAGCTTTCTTT. The chain joins TRBV5-1 to TRBJ1-1; D might be TRBD1 (6 bases). In germline, CDR1 is SGHRS, CDR2 YFSETQ. The V gene lost 0 bases and the J gene lost 4 bases, with 13 bases spanning the gap. CDR3 size: 15 residues.

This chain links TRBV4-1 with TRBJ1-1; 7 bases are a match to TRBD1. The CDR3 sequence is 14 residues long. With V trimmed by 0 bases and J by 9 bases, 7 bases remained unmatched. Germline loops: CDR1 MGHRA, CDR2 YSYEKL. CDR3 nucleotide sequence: TGCGCCAGCAGCCAAGATGGAACAGGGGCAAAAGCTTTCTTT. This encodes CASSQDGTGAKAFF.

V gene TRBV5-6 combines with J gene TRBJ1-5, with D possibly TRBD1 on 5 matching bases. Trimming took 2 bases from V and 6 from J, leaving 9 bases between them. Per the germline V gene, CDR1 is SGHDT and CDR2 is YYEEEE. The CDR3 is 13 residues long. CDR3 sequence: CASSFSTGQPQHF. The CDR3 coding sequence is TGTGCCAGCAGCTTTAGTACAGGTCAGCCCCAGCATTTT.

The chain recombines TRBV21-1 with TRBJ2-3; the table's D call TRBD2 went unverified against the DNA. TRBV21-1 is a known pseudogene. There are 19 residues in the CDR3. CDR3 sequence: CASSIEGLAGRPSTDTQYF. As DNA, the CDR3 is TGTGCCAGCAGCATCGAGGGGCTAGCGGGACGACCTAGCACAGATACGCAGTATTTT.

In DNA form, the CDR3 reads TGTGCTAGTGGTTTGGCAGGTTTCGTCGAGCAGTACTTC. Its protein product is CASGLAGFVEQYF. The V call is TRBV12-5, the J call TRBJ2-7; D is uncertain. CDR1 is LGHNT, CDR2 FRNRAP, per germline. The CDR3 is 13 amino acids. The ends were cut back, 1 base at V and 6 bases at J, with 10 bases in the middle.

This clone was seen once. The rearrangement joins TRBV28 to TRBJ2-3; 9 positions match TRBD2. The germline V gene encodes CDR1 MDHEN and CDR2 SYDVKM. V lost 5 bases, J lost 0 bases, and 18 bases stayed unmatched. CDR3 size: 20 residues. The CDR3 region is CASSHPLGAGGPASTDTQYF. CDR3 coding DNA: TGTGCCAGCAGTCACCCCTTAGGAGCGGGAGGCCCTGCTAGCACAGATACGCAGTATTTT.

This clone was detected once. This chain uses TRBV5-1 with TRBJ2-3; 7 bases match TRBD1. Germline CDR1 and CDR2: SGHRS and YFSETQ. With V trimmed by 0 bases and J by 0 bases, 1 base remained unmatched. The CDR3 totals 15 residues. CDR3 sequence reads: CASSLDRGSTDTQYF. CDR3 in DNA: TGCGCCAGCAGCTTGGACAGGGGTAGCACAGATACGCAGTATTTT.

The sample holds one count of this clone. DNA of the CDR3: TGCGCCAGCAGCTTGGAGACAGGGGTATTCTACGAGCAGTACTTC. Translation: CASSLETGVFYEQYF. The rearrangement uses TRBV5-1 and TRBJ2-7; 8 bases are shared with TRBD1. The CDR3 contains 15 residues. Trimming took 0 bases from V and 3 from J; bases not matched to a gene: 5. CDR1 and CDR2 (germline): SGHRS, YFSETQ.

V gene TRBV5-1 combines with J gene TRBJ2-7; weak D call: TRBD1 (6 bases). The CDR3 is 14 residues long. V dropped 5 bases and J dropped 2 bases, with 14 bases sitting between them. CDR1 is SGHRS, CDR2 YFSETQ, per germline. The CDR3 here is CASRGIDRTYEQYF. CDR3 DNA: TGCGCCAGCAGGGGCATAGACAGGACCTACGAGCAGTACTTC. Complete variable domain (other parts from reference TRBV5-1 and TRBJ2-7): KAGVTQTPRYLIKTRGQQVTLSCSPISGHRSVSWYQQTPGQGLQFLFEYFSETQRNKGNFPGRFSGRQFSNSRSEMNVSTLELGDSALYLCASRGIDRTYEQYFGPGTRLTVT.

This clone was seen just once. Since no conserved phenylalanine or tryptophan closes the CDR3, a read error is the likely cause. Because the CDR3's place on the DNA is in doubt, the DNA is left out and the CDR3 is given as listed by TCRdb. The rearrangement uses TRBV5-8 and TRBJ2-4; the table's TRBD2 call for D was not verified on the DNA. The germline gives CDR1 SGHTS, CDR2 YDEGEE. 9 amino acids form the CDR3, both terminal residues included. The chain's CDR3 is CASSLDGSV.

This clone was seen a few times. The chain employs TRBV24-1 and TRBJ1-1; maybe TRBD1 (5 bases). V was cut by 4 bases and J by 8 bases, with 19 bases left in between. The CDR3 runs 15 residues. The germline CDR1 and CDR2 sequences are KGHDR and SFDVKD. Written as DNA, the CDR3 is TGTGCCACCAGTGAGGCCACAGGAGTACGTCGGGAAGCTTTCTTT. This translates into CATSEATGVRREAFF.

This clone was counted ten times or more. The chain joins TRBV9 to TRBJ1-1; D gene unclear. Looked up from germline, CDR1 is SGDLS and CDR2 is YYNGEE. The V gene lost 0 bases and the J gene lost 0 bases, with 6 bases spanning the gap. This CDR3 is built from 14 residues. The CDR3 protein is CASSVGAVNTEAFF. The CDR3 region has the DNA TGTGCCAGCAGCGTAGGGGCTGTGAACACTGAAGCTTTCTTT.

In DNA form, the CDR3 reads TGTGCCAGCAGCTTGGACGGGACAAGCACAGATACGCAGTATTTT. This sequence encodes CASSLDGTSTDTQYF. V gene TRBV5-5 combines with J gene TRBJ2-3; maybe TRBD1 (6 bases). Trimming stripped 0 bases from V and 0 bases from J, with 8 bases between. This CDR3 has 15 amino acids. Germline assignment: CDR1 SGHKS and CDR2 YYEKEE (reference sequence).

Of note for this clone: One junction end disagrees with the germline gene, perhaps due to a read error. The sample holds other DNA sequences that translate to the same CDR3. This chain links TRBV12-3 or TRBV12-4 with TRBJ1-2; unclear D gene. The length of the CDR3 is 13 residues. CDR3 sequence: CASSLRGNYGYTF. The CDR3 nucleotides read TGTGCCAGCAGTTTGCGAGGGAATTATGGCTACACTTTC.

CDR3 in DNA: TGTGCCAGCAGCACGTCTCGGGTAGCGGCCAATGAGCAGTTCTTC. Translated, it gives CASSTSRVAANEQFF. This sequence joins TRBV11-3 and TRBJ2-1; D might be TRBD2 (6 bases). Germline V gene data show CDR1 as SGHNT and CDR2 as YENEEA. This CDR3 has 15 residues. Trimming took off 5 bases at V and 6 bases at J, with 17 bases between the two ends.

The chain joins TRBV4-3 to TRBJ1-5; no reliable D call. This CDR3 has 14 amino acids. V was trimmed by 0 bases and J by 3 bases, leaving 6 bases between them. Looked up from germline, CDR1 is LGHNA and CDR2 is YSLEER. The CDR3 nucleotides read TGCGCCAGCAGCCAAGATTCAAACAATCAGCCCCAGCATTTT. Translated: CASSQDSNNQPQHF.